This T cell receptor beta chain derives from a study of cytomegalovirus exposure and HLA in healthy donors. General observations from the study: Published work reported that the classifier diagnosed cytomegalovirus status with high specificity and sensitivity.

This clone came up a few times. Its antigen is still unknown. CDR3 length: 12 amino acids. CDR1 SGHKS and CDR2 YYEKEE come from the germline V gene (reference sequence). V was cut by 0 bases and J by 8 bases, with 6 bases left in between. Primers included in the PCR were 60 Vbeta and 13 Jbeta primers. Data came from immunoSEQ multiplex PCR; TCRdb stores just in-frame clones and leaves some out. The sample includes about 33,000 clones, 45% to 55% of them seen just once. The receptor was derived from a woman aged 40 to 55 in good health and CMV-seropositive. Sequencing was performed on PBMCs. The chain joins TRBV5-5 to TRBJ2-1; no reliable D call. The CDR3 DNA follows: TGTGCCAGCAGCTTGGCTATACATGAGCAGTTCTTC. It yields the protein CASSLAIHEQFF.